This entry concerns a single T cell receptor (beta chain). This entry is derived from a study of blood T cell repertoires in COVID-19. Study information: The United States, Italy and Spain were the sources of the acute and convalescent COVID-19 samples. PBMCs, B-cell-depleted T cells, or T cells provided the cDNA or gDNA that made up the material.

Germline CDR1 SEHNR, CDR2 FQNEAQ (reference sequence). There are 12 residues in the CDR3. The germline V and J ends were trimmed by 5 bases and 8 bases, with 12 bases remaining between them. Authors' data handling: Amplifying reference gene primers gave estimates of nucleated cell counts. The protocol was immunoSEQ multiplex PCR, while the TCRdb copy is restricted to in-frame clones and leaves out a portion. The V and J calls and clone size come from that table; D and trimming were worked out from the DNA. The sample records 40,000 or so clones, roughly 89% being singletons. The clonotype was recovered from a man aged 50-59 years with active COVID-19. Sequenced material: peripheral blood. The gene calls are TRBV7-9 and TRBJ1-1, with a tentative D call TRBD1 (5 bases). The CDR3 nucleotides read TGTGCCAGCAGCCGAACTGACAGAGAAGCTTTCTTT. This sequence encodes CASSRTDREAFF.